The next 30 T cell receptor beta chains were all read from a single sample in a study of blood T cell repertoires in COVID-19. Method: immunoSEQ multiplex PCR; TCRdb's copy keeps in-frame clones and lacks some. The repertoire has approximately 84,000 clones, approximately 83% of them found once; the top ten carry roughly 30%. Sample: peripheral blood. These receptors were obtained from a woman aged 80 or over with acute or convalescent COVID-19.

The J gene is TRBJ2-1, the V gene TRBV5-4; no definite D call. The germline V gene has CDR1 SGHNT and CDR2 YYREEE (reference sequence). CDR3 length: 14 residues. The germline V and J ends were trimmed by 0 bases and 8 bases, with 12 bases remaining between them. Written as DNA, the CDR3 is TGTGCCAGCAGCTTGGCCGGAAGCGAGGATGAGCAGTTCTTC. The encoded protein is CASSLAGSEDEQFF. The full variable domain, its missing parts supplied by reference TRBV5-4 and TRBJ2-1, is ETGVTQSPTHLIKTRGQQVTLRCSSQSGHNTVSWYQQALGQGPQFIFQYYREEENGRGNFPPRFSGLQFPNYSSELNVNALELDDSALYLCASSLAGSEDEQFFGPGTRLTVL.

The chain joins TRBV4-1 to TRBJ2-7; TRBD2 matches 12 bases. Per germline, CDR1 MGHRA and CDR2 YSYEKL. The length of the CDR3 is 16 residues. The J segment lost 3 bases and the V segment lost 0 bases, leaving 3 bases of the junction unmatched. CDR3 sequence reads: CASSQERLAGDYEQYF. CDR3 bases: TGCGCCAGCAGCCAAGAAAGACTAGCGGGAGACTACGAGCAGTACTTC.

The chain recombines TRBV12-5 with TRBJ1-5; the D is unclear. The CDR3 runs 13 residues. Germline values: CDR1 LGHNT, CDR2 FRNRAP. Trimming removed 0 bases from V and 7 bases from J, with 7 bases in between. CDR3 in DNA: TGTGCTAGTGGTTTGGTACAATACCAGCCCCAGCATTTT. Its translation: CASGLVQYQPQHF.

The CDR3: CASLWGQGCGETQYF. In DNA, the CDR3 is TGCGCCAGCCTCTGGGGGCAGGGGTGCGGGGAGACCCAGTACTTC. The V call is TRBV23-1, the J call TRBJ2-5, with D possibly TRBD1 on 6 matching bases. TRBV23-1 counts as an open reading frame of uncertain function. The V and J ends lost 8 bases and 5 bases respectively, with 21 bases between them. The length of the CDR3 is 15 residues.

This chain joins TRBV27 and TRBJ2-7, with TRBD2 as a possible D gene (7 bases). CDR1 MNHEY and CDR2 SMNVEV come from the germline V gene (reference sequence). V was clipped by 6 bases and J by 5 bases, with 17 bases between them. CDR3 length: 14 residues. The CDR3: CASSHLGGGDEQYF. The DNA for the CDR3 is TGTGCCAGCAGCCACCTTGGGGGGGGCGACGAGCAGTACTTC.

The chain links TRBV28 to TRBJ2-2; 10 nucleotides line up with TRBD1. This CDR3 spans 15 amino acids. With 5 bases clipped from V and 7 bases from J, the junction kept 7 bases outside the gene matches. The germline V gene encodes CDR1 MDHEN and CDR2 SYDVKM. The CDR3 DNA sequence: TGTGCCAGCAGTGTAAGACAGGGGGCCGGCGGGGAGCTGTTTTTT. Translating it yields CASSVRQGAGGELFF.

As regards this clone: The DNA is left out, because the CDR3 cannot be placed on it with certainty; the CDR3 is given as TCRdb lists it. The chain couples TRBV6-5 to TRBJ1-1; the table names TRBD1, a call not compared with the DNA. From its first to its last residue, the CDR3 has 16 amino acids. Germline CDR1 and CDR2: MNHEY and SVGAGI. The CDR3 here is CASSSGQGAWDTEAFF.

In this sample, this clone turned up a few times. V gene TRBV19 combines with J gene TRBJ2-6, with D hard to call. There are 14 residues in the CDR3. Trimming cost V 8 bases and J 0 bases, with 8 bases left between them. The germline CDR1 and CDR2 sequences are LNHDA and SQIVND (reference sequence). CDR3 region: CASCDISGANVLTF. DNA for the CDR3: TGTGCCAGTTGCGACATCTCTGGGGCCAACGTCCTGACTTTC.

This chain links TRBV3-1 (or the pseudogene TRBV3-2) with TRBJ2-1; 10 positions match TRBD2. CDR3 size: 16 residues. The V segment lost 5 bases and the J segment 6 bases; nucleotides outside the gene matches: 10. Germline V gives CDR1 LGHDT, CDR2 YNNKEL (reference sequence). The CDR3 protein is CASSGQLAGLGNEQFF. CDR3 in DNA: TGTGCCAGCAGCGGTCAACTAGCGGGGCTCGGCAATGAGCAGTTCTTC.

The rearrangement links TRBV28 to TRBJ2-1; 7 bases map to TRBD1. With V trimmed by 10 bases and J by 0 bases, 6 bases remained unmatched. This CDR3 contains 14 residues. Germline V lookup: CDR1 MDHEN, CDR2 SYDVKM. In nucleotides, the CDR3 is TGTGCCACCGAGACAGGGAACTCCTACAATGAGCAGTTCTTC. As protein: CATETGNSYNEQFF.

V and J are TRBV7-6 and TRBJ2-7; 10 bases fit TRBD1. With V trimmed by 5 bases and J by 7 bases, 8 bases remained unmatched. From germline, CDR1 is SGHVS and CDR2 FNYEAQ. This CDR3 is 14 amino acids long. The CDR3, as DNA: TGTGCCAGCAGCCTTGGGGGGACAGGGGAAGAGCAGTACTTC. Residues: CASSLGGTGEEQYF.

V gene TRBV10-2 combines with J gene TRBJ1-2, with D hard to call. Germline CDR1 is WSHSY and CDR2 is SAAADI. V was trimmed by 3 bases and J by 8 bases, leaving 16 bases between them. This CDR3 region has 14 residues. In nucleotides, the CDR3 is TGCGCCAGCAGTGACCTGTCGGTCCGTGCGGGCTACACCTTC. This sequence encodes CASSDLSVRAGYTF.

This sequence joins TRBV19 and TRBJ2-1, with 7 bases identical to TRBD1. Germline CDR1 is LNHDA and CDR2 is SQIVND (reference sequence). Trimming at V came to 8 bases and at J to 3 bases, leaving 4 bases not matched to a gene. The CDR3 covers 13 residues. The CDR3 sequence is CASGQDRYNEQFF. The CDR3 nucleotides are TGTGCCAGTGGACAGGATCGCTACAATGAGCAGTTCTTC.

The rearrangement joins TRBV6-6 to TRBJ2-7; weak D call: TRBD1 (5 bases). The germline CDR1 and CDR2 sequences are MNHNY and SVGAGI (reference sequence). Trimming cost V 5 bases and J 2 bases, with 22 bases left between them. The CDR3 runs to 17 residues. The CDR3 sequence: CASSPWGPKPPTYEQYF. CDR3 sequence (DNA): TGTGCCAGCAGTCCCTGGGGCCCCAAGCCCCCTACCTACGAGCAGTACTTC.

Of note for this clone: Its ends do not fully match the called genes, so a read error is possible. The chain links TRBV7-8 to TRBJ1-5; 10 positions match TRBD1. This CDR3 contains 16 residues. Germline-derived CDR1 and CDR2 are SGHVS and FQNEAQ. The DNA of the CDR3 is TGTGCCAGCAGCATAGCGGGACAGGGGACATATCAGCCCCAGCATTTT. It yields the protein CASSIAGQGTYQPQHF.

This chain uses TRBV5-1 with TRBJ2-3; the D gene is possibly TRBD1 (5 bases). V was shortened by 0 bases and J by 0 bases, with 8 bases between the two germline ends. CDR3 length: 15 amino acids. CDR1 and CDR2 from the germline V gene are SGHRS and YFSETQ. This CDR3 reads CASSLVPGSTDTQYF. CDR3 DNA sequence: TGCGCCAGCAGCTTGGTTCCAGGGAGCACAGATACGCAGTATTTT.

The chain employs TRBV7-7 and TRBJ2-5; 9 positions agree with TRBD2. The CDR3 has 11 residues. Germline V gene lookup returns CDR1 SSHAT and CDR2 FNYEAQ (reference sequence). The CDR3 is CASGGAETQYF. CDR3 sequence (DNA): TGTGCTAGCGGGGGCGCAGAGACCCAGTACTTC.

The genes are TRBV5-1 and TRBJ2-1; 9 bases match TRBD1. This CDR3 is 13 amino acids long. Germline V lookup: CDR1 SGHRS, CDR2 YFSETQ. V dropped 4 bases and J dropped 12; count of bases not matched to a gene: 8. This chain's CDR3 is CASSPEGQGTQFF. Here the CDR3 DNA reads TGCGCCAGCAGCCCGGAGGGACAGGGTACGCAGTTCTTC. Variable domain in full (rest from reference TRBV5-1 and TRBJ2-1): KAGVTQTPRYLIKTRGQQVTLSCSPISGHRSVSWYQQTPGQGLQFLFEYFSETQRNKGNFPGRFSGRQFSNSRSEMNVSTLELGDSALYLCASSPEGQGTQFFGPGTRLTVL.

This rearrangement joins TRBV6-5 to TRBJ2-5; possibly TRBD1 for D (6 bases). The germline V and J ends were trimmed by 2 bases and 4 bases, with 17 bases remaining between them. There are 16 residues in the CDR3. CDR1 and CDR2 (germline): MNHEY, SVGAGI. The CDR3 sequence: CASSYDKPTGLETQYF. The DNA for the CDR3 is TGTGCCAGCAGTTACGACAAACCTACAGGGTTAGAGACCCAGTACTTC.

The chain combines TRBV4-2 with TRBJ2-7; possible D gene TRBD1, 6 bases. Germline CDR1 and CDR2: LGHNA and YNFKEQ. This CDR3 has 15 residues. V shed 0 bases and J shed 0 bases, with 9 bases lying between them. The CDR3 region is CASSQERGSSYEQYF. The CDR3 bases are TGTGCCAGCAGCCAAGAGAGGGGGAGCTCCTACGAGCAGTACTTC.

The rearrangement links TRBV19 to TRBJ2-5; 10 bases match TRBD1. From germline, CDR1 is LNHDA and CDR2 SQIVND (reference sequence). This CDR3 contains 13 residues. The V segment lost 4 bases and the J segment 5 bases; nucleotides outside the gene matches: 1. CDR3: CASSKDRGETQYF. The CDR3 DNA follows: TGTGCCAGTAGTAAGGACAGGGGGGAGACCCAGTACTTC.

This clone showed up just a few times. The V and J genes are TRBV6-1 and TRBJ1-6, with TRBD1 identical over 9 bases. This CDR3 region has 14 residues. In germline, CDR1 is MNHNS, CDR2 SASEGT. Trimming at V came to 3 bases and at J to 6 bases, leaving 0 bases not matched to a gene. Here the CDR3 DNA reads TGTGCCAGCAGTGAGGACAGGGGTAATTCACCCCTCCACTTT. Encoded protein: CASSEDRGNSPLHF.

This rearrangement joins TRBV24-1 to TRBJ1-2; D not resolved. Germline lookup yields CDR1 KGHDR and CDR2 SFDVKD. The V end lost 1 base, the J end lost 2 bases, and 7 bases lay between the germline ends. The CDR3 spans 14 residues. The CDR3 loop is CATSDFPGNYGYTF. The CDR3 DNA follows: TGTGCCACCAGTGATTTTCCCGGGAACTATGGCTACACCTTC.

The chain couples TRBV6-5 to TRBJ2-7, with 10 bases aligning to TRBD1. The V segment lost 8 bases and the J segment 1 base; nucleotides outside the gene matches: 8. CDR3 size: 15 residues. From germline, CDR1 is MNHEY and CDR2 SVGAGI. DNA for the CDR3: TGTGCCAGCGCCCCGAGGGACAGGGGATCCTACGAGCAGTACTTC. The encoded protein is CASAPRDRGSYEQYF.

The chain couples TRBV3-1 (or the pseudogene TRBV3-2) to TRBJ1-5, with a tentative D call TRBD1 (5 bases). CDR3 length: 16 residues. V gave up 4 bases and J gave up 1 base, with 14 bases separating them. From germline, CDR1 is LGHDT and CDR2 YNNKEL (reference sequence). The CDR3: CASSLSGGLSNQPQHF. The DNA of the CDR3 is TGTGCCAGCAGCCTTAGCGGGGGATTGAGCAATCAGCCCCAGCATTTT.

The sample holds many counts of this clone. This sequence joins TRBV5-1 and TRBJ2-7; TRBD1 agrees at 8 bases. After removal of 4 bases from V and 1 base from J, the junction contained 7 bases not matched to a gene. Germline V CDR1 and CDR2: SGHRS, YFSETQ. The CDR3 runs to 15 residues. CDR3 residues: CASSRTRDRSYEQYF. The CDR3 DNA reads TGCGCCAGCAGCCGAACCCGGGACAGGTCCTACGAGCAGTACTTC.

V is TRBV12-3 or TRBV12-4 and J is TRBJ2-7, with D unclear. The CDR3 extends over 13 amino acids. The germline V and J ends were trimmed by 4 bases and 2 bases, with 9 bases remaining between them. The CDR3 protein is CASSWSSPYEQYF. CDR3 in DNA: TGTGCCAGCAGTTGGTCGAGCCCCTACGAGCAGTACTTC.

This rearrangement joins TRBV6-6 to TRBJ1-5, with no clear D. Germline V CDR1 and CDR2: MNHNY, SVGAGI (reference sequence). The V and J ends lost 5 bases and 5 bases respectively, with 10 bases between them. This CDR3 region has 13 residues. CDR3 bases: TGTGCCAGCAGTAGCCACGTGGATCAGCCCCAGCATTTT. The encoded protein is CASSSHVDQPQHF.

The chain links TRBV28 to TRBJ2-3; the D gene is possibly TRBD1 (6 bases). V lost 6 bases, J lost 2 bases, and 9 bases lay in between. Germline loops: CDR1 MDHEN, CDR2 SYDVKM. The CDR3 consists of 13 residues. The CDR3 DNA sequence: TGTGCCAGCAGGGACAGTCTCACAGATACGCAGTATTTT. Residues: CASRDSLTDTQYF.

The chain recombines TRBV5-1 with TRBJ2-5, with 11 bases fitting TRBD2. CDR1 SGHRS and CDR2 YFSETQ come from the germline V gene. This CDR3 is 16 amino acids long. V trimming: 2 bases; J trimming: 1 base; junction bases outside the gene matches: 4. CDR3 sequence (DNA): TGCGCCAGCAGCTTTACTAGCGGGAGCGGCCAAGAGACCCAGTACTTC. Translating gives CASSFTSGSGQETQYF. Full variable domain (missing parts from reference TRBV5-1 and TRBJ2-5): KAGVTQTPRYLIKTRGQQVTLSCSPISGHRSVSWYQQTPGQGLQFLFEYFSETQRNKGNFPGRFSGRQFSNSRSEMNVSTLELGDSALYLCASSFTSGSGQETQYFGPGTRLLVL.